The present T cell receptor beta chain was sequenced within a study of spatial heterogeneity in lung cancer. This sample's time point: blood at routine non-recurrence follow-up after resection. Each CDR3 protein gets one entry after TCRdb re-called the 5' RACE reads with MiXCR. The sample holds about 94,000 distinct CDR3 sequences; just under 20% are singletons and the top ten take just over 20%. V was clipped by 2 bases and J by 4 bases; unmatched bases: 7. This CDR3 is 14 amino acids long. The V gene's germline CDR1 is DFQATT and CDR2 SNEGSKA (reference sequence). This sequence joins TRBV20-1 and TRBJ1-1; TRBD1 agrees at 7 bases. This TCR was sampled from a male donor with early-stage non-small cell lung cancer. The source material was PBMCs, sampled at follow-up. CDR3: CSARPTGRSTEAFF. The CDR3 DNA reads as TGCAGTGCTAGACCGACAGGGCGGTCCACTGAAGCTTTCTTT.